This T cell receptor beta chain emerged from a study of cytomegalovirus exposure and HLA in healthy donors. Looked up from germline, CDR1 is MGHRA and CDR2 is YSYEKL. Trimming cost V 1 base and J 7 bases, with 13 bases left between them. The CDR3 has 14 residues. Generated by immunoSEQ multiplex PCR, the TCRdb table keeps only in-frame clones and is missing some. This table has some 170,000 clones, approximately 87% appearing once. Sequencing was carried out using PBMCs. The chain employs TRBV4-1 and TRBJ1-2; possible D gene TRBD1, 5 bases. The TCR comes from a woman aged 25 to 39 in good health and CMV-seronegative. CDR3 bases: TGCGCCAGCAGCCAAGTGGGCGGGGGGAGTGGCTACACCTTC. Its translation is CASSQVGGGSGYTF.